A single sample gave rise to the 13 T cell receptor beta chains below, sequenced in a study of neurological immune-mediated disorders. In TCRdb, the 5' RACE reads were re-called with MiXCR into one record per CDR3 protein. This table has 30,000 to 45,000 distinct CDR3 sequences, about 9.9% appearing once. The sample consisted of CD4+ T cells from blood. The source is a woman aged 25 to 39 with HTLV-1-associated myelopathy (HAM/TSP).

This clonotype was observed a few times. The chain carries TRBV12-3 or TRBV12-4 and TRBJ1-5, with 8 bases lining up with TRBD1. Germline trimming cut 3 bases from V and 3 bases from J; bases unmatched to any gene: 7. The CDR3 is 16 residues long. The CDR3 sequence: CASSFPGTGDNQPQHF. Written as DNA, the CDR3 is TGTGCCAGCAGTTTTCCGGGGACAGGCGACAATCAGCCCCAGCATTTT.

This clonotype showed up just once. This sequence joins TRBV20-1 and TRBJ2-7; no clear D. The CDR3 has 14 amino acids. The ends were cut back, 3 bases at V and 4 bases at J, with 16 bases in the middle. Germline V gives CDR1 DFQATT, CDR2 SNEGSKA (reference sequence). In nucleotides, the CDR3 is TGCAGTGCTAGTTACGACGGAACAGATTACGAGCAGTACTTC. It encodes CSASYDGTDYEQYF.

This clonotype showed up many times. This CDR3 reads CASSFGAGGSYNEQFF. The CDR3 DNA follows: TGTGCCAGCAGCTTCGGGGCGGGGGGTTCCTACAATGAGCAGTTCTTC. V gene TRBV7-2 combines with J gene TRBJ2-1; TRBD2 matches 8 bases. The CDR3 has 16 residues. CDR1 and CDR2 (germline): SGHTA, FQGNSA. The junction had 5 bases not matched to a gene; V was cut back by 3 bases and J by 1 base.

This clonotype has at least ten counts. V is TRBV5-1 and J is TRBJ1-5; perhaps TRBD1 as D (6 bases). The germline V and J ends were trimmed by 5 bases and 7 bases, with 19 bases remaining between them. Germline V gives CDR1 SGHRS, CDR2 YFSETQ. The CDR3 consists of 15 residues. CDR3 DNA: TGCGCCAGCAGTACAATGGGGGGGGCCGGACAGCCCCAGCATTTT. Translation gives CASSTMGGAGQPQHF.

This clonotype was seen repeatedly, ten times or more. The chain has TRBV5-1 and TRBJ1-2; D perhaps matches TRBD1 (6 bases). There are 15 residues in the CDR3. Germline CDR1 is SGHRS and CDR2 is YFSETQ. The V and J ends lost 4 bases and 0 bases respectively, with 13 bases between them. The CDR3 region has the DNA TGCGCCAGCAGCCGAGGGGGGGCCGCTAACTATGGCTACACCTTC. This translates into CASSRGGAANYGYTF.

There are many counts of this clonotype. The chain carries TRBV20-1 and TRBJ1-1, with D tentatively TRBD1 (6 bases). The CDR3 is 12 amino acids. Germline lookup yields CDR1 DFQATT and CDR2 SNEGSKA (reference sequence). V shed 6 bases and J shed 9 bases, with 17 bases lying between them. CDR3 residues: CSASDGQMKAFF. The CDR3, as DNA: TGCAGTGCAAGCGACGGACAGATGAAAGCTTTCTTT.

This clonotype was recorded at least ten times. The gene calls are TRBV6-5 and TRBJ2-7; no clear D gene. V lost 6 bases and J 3 bases, leaving 6 bases between the germline ends. There are 11 residues in the CDR3. Germline values: CDR1 MNHEY, CDR2 SVGAGI. Here the CDR3 reads CASSRGYEQYF. CDR3 coding DNA: TGTGCCAGCAGCCGCGGCTACGAGCAGTACTTC.

Ten or more counts support this clonotype. This sequence joins TRBV2 and TRBJ2-7, with 11 bases identical to TRBD1. After removal of 8 bases from V and 3 bases from J, the junction contained 3 bases not matched to a gene. The CDR3 totals 13 residues. In germline, CDR1 is SNHLY, CDR2 FYNNEI. The DNA for the CDR3 is TGTGCCAGCGGGGGACAGGGGGGCTACGAGCAGTACTTC. Amino acid sequence: CASGGQGGYEQYF.

This clonotype was picked up many times. This chain connects TRBV5-1 to TRBJ2-3, with 9 bases identical to TRBD1. The CDR3 covers 15 residues. Losses at the gene ends were 0 bases for V and 6 bases for J; bases not matched to a gene: 5. CDR1 and CDR2 from the germline V gene are SGHRS and YFSETQ. The CDR3 region has the DNA TGCGCCAGCAGCTTGGTTCCACAGGGGGCGGATACGCAGTATTTT. Amino acid sequence: CASSLVPQGADTQYF.

The CDR3 DNA follows: TGTGCCTGGACTCTGATTGCGAATTCACCCCTCCACTTT. The encoded protein is CAWTLIANSPLHF. V usage is TRBV30 and J usage is TRBJ1-6, with unresolved D. This CDR3 contains 13 residues. V was clipped by 4 bases and J by 7 bases, with 11 bases between them. The germline V gene encodes CDR1 GTSNPN and CDR2 SVGIG (reference sequence). The entire variable domain, with the rest obtained from reference TRBV30 and TRBJ1-6, is as follows: SQTIHQWPATLVQPVGSPLSLECTVEGTSNPNLYWYRQAAGRGLQLLFYSVGIGQISSEVPQNLSASRPQDRQFILSSKKLLLSDSGFYLCAWTLIANSPLHFGNGTRLTVT.

This clonotype was seen many times. The V call is TRBV9, the J call TRBJ2-2; TRBD2 agrees at 15 bases. CDR3 length: 17 residues. V gave up 3 bases and J gave up 5 bases; unmatched junction bases: 5. The germline CDR1 and CDR2 sequences are SGDLS and YYNGEE. CDR3 protein: CASSGIGLAGGTGELFF. The CDR3 bases are TGTGCCAGCAGCGGAATAGGACTAGCGGGGGGGACCGGGGAGCTGTTTTTT.

In its sample, this clonotype was seen many times. V usage is TRBV10-2 and J usage is TRBJ2-3; the match to TRBD1 covers 7 bases. V was clipped by 7 bases and J by 2 bases; unmatched bases: 3. Germline CDR1 is WSHSY and CDR2 is SAAADI. The CDR3 contains 13 residues. The chain's CDR3 is CASNRGLTDTQYF. CDR3 nucleotides: TGCGCCAGCAACAGGGGCCTCACAGATACGCAGTATTTT.

This clonotype was detected many times. The CDR3 DNA reads as TGTGCCAGCGAACGGGTCGGCAATCAGCCCCAGCATTTT. It specifies CASERVGNQPQHF. The V and J genes are TRBV2 and TRBJ1-5; D remains ambiguous. Trimming stripped 8 bases from V and 2 bases from J, with 10 bases between. CDR3 length: 13 amino acids. Looked up from germline, CDR1 is SNHLY and CDR2 is FYNNEI.